This entry lists 8 T cell receptor beta chains sequenced from one sample in a study of blood T cell repertoires in COVID-19. Sequenced by immunoSEQ multiplex PCR; TCRdb stores in-frame clones only, minus some. The sample lists roughly 95,000 clones; just over 90% were seen once. Sequencing was performed on peripheral blood. The receptors here all came from a woman aged 45-65 years in a cohort sampled during active COVID-19.

This clone was seen once. The chain joins TRBV9 to TRBJ2-1; 10 bases are a match to TRBD2. J was trimmed by 2 bases and V by 2 bases; bases with no gene match: 7. Germline-derived CDR1 and CDR2 are SGDLS and YYNGEE. The CDR3 sequence is 17 residues long. The CDR3 reads CASSVRGLAPAYNEQFF. The CDR3 nucleotides read TGTGCCAGCAGCGTCCGGGGACTAGCGCCAGCCTACAATGAGCAGTTCTTC.

The chain has TRBV7-2 and TRBJ2-1, with D possibly matching TRBD1 (5 bases). Trimming took off 5 bases at V and 5 bases at J, with 13 bases between the two ends. The length of the CDR3 is 14 residues. Germline assignment: CDR1 SGHTA and CDR2 FQGNSA. The CDR3 DNA reads TGTGCCAGCAGCGTAGGACAAGTTCACAATGAGCAGTTCTTC. It specifies CASSVGQVHNEQFF.

The rearrangement uses TRBV28 and TRBJ1-2, with D uncertain. CDR1 and CDR2 (germline): MDHEN, SYDVKM. V was cut by 1 base and J by 5 bases, with 5 bases left in between. The CDR3 is 12 residues long. The CDR3 DNA reads as TGTGCCAGCAGTTTATCTGCGTATGGCTACACCTTC. Its translation: CASSLSAYGYTF.

This clone was recorded once. The CDR3 DNA sequence: TGTGCCAGCAGCTCGACAGGGGGCGGTCAGCCCCAGCATTTT. Encoded protein: CASSSTGGGQPQHF. This chain links TRBV7-8 with TRBJ1-5; 10 bases line up with TRBD1. After removal of 4 bases from V and 6 bases from J, the junction contained 3 bases not matched to a gene. Germline V gene lookup returns CDR1 SGHVS and CDR2 FQNEAQ. The CDR3 is 14 amino acids.

This chain uses TRBV6-1 with TRBJ2-2; 8 nucleotides align to TRBD2. The CDR3 consists of 16 residues. Germline-derived CDR1 and CDR2 are MNHNS and SASEGT. Trimming took 3 bases from V and 5 from J; bases not matched to a gene: 8. CDR3 region: CASSEGGVAGTGELFF. CDR3 nucleotides: TGTGCCAGCAGTGAGGGGGGGGTAGCGGGAACCGGGGAGCTGTTTTTT.

The chain's CDR3 is CASSQGSSGEETQYF. For the CDR3, the DNA is TGTGCCAGCAGCCAAGGCTCCAGCGGGGAAGAGACCCAGTACTTC. This rearrangement joins TRBV3-1 (or the pseudogene TRBV3-2) to TRBJ2-5, with 7 bases identical to TRBD2. The CDR3 length is 15 residues. Germline CDR1 LGHDT, CDR2 YNNKEL (reference sequence). The trim removed 1 base at V and 3 bases at J, leaving 5 bases unmatched.

The genes are TRBV28 and TRBJ2-5, with 7 bases that match TRBD1. The CDR3 has 15 residues. The V and J ends lost 2 bases and 4 bases, in that order; junction bases with no gene match: 7. The germline V gene has CDR1 MDHEN and CDR2 SYDVKM. The CDR3 bases are TGTGCCAGCAGTTTACTGGGACAGATTTCAGAGACCCAGTACTTC. It encodes CASSLLGQISETQYF. Drawing the rest from reference TRBV28 and TRBJ2-5, the complete variable domain is DVKVTQSSRYLVKRTGEKVFLECVQDMDHENMFWYRQDPGLGLRLIYFSYDVKMKEKGDIPEGYSVSREKKERFSLILESASTNQTSMYLCASSLLGQISETQYFGPGTRLLVL.

Regarding this clone: Germline and junction disagree at one end, which may indicate a read error. V gene TRBV7-7 combines with J gene TRBJ2-5; 12 nucleotides line up with TRBD1. CDR3 length: 15 residues. CDR1 is SSHAT, CDR2 FNYEAQ, per germline (reference sequence). CDR3 amino acids: CASSLGTGGLETQYF. CDR3 coding DNA: TGTGCTAGCAGCTTGGGGACAGGGGGCTTAGAGACCCAGTACTTC.